This TCR beta chain is from a study of Ad26.COV2.S vaccination and SARS-CoV-2 variants. Study summary: The study gave Ad26.COV2.S intramuscularly, once or twice 56 days apart.

Germline V gene lookup returns CDR1 SGHKS and CDR2 YYEKEE (reference sequence). CDR3 length: 15 residues. The V end lost 3 bases, the J end lost 7 bases, and 19 bases lay between the germline ends. Treatment here: over 15 received Ad26.COV2.S at low or high dose, single or two shots; 5 received placebo; per-sample allocation not given. Vaccine and placebo recipients were sampled on day 63 after the first injection. Data came from immunoSEQ multiplex PCR; TCRdb stores just in-frame clones and leaves some out. The data show hundreds of thousands of clones, around 87% seen once. General study points: Non-spike TCR breadth showed similarity between vaccine and placebo recipients.

A word on this clone: The antigen remains unidentified.

The sample here was peripheral blood, taken in a trial of Ad26.COV2.S vaccine versus placebo. The TCR comes from a person between 18 and 65 years old who received the Ad26.COV2.S COVID-19 vaccine or a placebo. V and J are TRBV5-5 and TRBJ1-2; possibly TRBD1 for D (5 bases). Here the CDR3 DNA reads TGTGCCAGCAGCTGGGGTGGCCAGGGCTCGTCTGGCTACACCTTC. Protein: CASSWGGQGSSGYTF.